This section outlines one T cell receptor beta chain sequence together with its context. Methods used by the authors: The authors estimated nucleated cell counts from reference gene primer amplification. Using immunoSEQ multiplex PCR, the repertoire was profiled, and TCRdb retains in-frame clones only, with some absent. V and J calls and clone size come straight from that table; D and trimming were deduced from the DNA. The sample carries about 280,000 clones, around nine tenths recorded once. These data belong to a study of blood T cell repertoires in COVID-19. The wider study: Samples of COVID-19 (acute and convalescent) were obtained from the United States, Italy and Spain. PBMCs, B-cell-depleted T cells, or T cells provided the cDNA or gDNA that made up the material.

The germline V gene has CDR1 KGHDR and CDR2 SFDVKD. This CDR3 is built from 16 residues. Trimming took 4 bases from V and 2 from J; bases not matched to a gene: 8. Enrolment of Seattle patients took place during active infection, and they were followed longitudinally. The material sequenced was peripheral blood. The rearrangement joins TRBV24-1 to TRBJ2-3; 7 bases agree with TRBD1. This clonotype was obtained from a young woman with COVID-19, enrolled during active disease. CDR3 residues: CATSDPGTDDTDTQYF. Here the CDR3 DNA reads TGTGCCACCAGTGACCCTGGGACAGACGACACAGATACGCAGTATTTT.